The T cell receptor beta chain under discussion was sequenced for a study of long-term antiretroviral therapy in people with HIV (dated by TCRdb to between 2021 and 2024). Notes on the research overall: The earliest samples were collected approximately a decade before the 2015 WHO recommendation for immediate ART, a period when ART was typically delayed until CD4 counts fell. A retrospective serial study tested whether changes in peripheral blood TRB repertoire composition and diversity were associated with ART initiation and durable HIV suppression. Of the roughly 27 participants with HIV, about a dozen were female. Test extractions of a monoclonal T-cell line alongside some 36 polyclonal samples showed no cross-contamination during QIAcube processing. From some 28 adults with confirmed HIV infection, the cohort provided around 180 cryopreserved PBMC samples, gathered serially across a mean of approximately six years (range 1-12). Study-wide conclusions, independent of this receptor: No data were available on ART adherence, viral resistance or therapy changes, limiting inferences about post-ART repertoire changes. Since PBMC availability was limited, sequencing covered only the TCR beta chain, with no alpha chain pairing. Starting ART was linked to a significant rise in TRB diversity, yet even after long-term ART the diversity remained significantly lower than in transplant donor controls. CDR3 length ranges in HIV repertoires were narrower than in controls, and network structure suggested an antigen-experienced repertoire with only a slight naive shift after ART. Expanded TRB clones identified before ART initiation dominated the repertoire at all time points, although this dominance fluctuated and declined in many PLHIV after ART. Samples dated from the mid-2000s to the late 2010s, and the ART regimens used may be less effective than current ones. Unsorted PBMC were profiled instead of sorted CD4+ and CD8+ T cells because pre-ART samples had limited cell numbers.

Notes on this clone: Its antigen is currently not known. One base away there is no much larger clone; base qualities are not given.

The immunoSEQ hsTCRB v3.0 assay was used at survey level resolution to sequence the TRB variable region. A depth of 40,000-50,000 T-cell genomes per sample was targeted for TRB sequencing. An Illumina MiSeq with a v3 150-cycle kit was used to sequence the pooled TRB libraries. The authors' pipeline ran thus. Repertoire analysis ran in R within a reproducible Nextflow workflow covering QC, data transformation and analysis. LymphoSeq2, an R package for AIRR-Seq data exploration, was used to implement custom analyses. A few samples that produced fewer than 5000 total TRB sequences were removed, so under 200 HIV repertoires were analyzed. Among the approximately 180 retained HIV repertoires, some 59 were collected before ART initiation and around 130 after ART initiation. Repertoires were downsampled to 5000 TRB nucleotide sequences, with summary statistics averaged over 100 downsampling iterations. TRB sequences were retained for analysis only if CDR3 regions of at least seven amino acids were present. A Shannon entropy-derived clonality score and the Gini coefficient were used to measure diversity. In the repertoire networks, any two of the top 5000 CDR3 amino acid sequences were linked whenever the two sequences differed by an edit distance of one. GLIPH2 predicted antigen specificity groups and MHC restriction for TRB CDR3 amino acid sequences. CDR3 amino acid sequences were matched against VDJdb and McPAS-TCR to flag known CMV, EBV, HIV or tissue antigen associations. Pre-ART, post-ART and control groups were compared with Wilcoxon signed-rank tests and Holm-Bonferroni correction. The immuneACCESS repertoire file appears here via TCRdb, limited to in-frame rearrangements. These files lack a portion of the clones; in checked studies, under half of the deficit traces to unresolved V genes, and the cause of the others is not known. Clone size and V and J calls were adopted from that table, with D and trimming inferred from the DNA. Across this sample there are 24,000 or so clones, with approximately 81% seen only once. 8% to 9.5% of the sample is taken by the ten largest.

To be included, a participant needed at least one PBMC sample from before ART initiation plus at least two post-ART samples. Treatment was received in the United States of America by all participants with HIV. Before DNA extraction, cryopreserved samples of about 0.9-11 million PBMC were thawed and washed. At the time of the earliest PBMC sample, participants with HIV were aged between about 23 and 55 years. Per participant, PBMC samples came from 1-4 timepoints prior to ART initiation and 2-8 timepoints following ART initiation, for a median of 7 samples. For every participant, serial HIV viral load, CD4+ T-cell count, ART history and demographic data were obtained. Using a Qiagen kit on a QIAcube, genomic DNA was extracted from unsorted PBMC, with samples processed in batches of 12. The CDR3 holds 15 amino acids from the cysteine to the phenylalanine. The DNA shown is the 45-base CDR3, in frame from base 1. As encoded in the germline V gene, CDR1 is SGHRS while CDR2 is YFSETQ. Trimming removed 2 bases from V and 3 bases from J; the gene matches leave 7 bases unexplained.

The source of this sequence is a man aged 40-50 years with HIV. Sequencing was performed on unsorted PBMCs, taken 2.3 years after starting antiretroviral therapy. The chain is assembled from TRBV5-1 and TRBJ2-7, with 8 middle bases fitting TRBD1. The nucleotide sequence is given as TGCGCCAGCAGCTTCCGGACAGGGATGGGCTACGAGCAGTACTTC. Its translation is CASSFRTGMGYEQYF.